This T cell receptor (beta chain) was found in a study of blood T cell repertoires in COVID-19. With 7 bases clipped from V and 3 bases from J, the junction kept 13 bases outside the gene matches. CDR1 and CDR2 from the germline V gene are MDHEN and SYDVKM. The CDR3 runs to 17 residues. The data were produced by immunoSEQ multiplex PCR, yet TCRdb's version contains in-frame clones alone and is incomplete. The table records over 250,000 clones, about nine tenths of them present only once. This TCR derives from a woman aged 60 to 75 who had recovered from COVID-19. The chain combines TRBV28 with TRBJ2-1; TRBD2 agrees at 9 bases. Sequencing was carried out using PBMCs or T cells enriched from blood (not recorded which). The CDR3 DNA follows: TGTGCCAGCACACCCTTCACCGGGACTAGCAGCTACAATGAGCAGTTCTTC. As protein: CASTPFTGTSSYNEQFF.